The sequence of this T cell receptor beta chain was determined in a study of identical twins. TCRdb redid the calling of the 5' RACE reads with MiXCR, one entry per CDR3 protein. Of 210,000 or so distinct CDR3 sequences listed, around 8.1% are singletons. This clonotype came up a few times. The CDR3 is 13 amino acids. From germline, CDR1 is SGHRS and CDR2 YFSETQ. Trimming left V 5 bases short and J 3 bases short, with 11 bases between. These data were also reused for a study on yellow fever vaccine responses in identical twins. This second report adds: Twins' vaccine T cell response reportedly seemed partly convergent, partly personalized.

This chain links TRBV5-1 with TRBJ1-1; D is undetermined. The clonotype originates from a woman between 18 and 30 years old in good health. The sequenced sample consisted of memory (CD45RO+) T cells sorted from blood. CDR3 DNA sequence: TGCGCCAGCAGTTTTATTGGGGACACTGAAGCTTTCTTT. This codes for CASSFIGDTEAFF.